These 26 T cell receptor beta chains were sequenced from one sample in a study of blood T cell repertoires in COVID-19. Data came from immunoSEQ multiplex PCR; TCRdb stores just in-frame clones and leaves some out. Of about 94,000 clones listed, 60% to 85% were seen once; the top ten hold about half. The sequenced sample consisted of peripheral blood. All receptors derive from a human donor in a cohort sampled during active COVID-19.

This chain joins TRBV6-1 and TRBJ2-5; D remains unclear. The CDR3 loop spans 14 amino acids. Trimming cost V 0 bases and J 5 bases, with 10 bases left between them. CDR1 and CDR2 (germline): MNHNS, SASEGT. CDR3 loop: CASSEARKWETQYF. DNA for the CDR3: TGTGCCAGCAGTGAAGCGAGGAAGTGGGAGACCCAGTACTTC.

V is TRBV28 and J is TRBJ2-5; a weak D match, TRBD2 (6 bases). Deletions cut 3 bases from V and 6 bases from J, with 17 bases between. This CDR3 spans 15 amino acids. Germline CDR1 is MDHEN and CDR2 is SYDVKM. The CDR3 here is CASSFGGGRRKTQYF. In DNA, the CDR3 is TGTGCCAGCAGTTTCGGGGGAGGCCGTCGGAAGACCCAGTACTTC.

The chain combines TRBV9 with TRBJ2-7, with a weak D call TRBD1 (6 bases). This CDR3 contains 15 residues. Trimming shortened V by 0 bases and J by 4 bases, and 14 bases separated the two germline ends. Germline V gives CDR1 SGDLS, CDR2 YYNGEE. CDR3 DNA sequence: TGTGCCAGCAGCGTAGGACTCCAAGGGGGTTACGAGCAGTACTTC. It encodes CASSVGLQGGYEQYF.

The chain uses TRBV6-5 and TRBJ1-1; TRBD1 matches at 12 bases. The V and J ends lost 5 bases and 11 bases, in that order; junction bases with no gene match: 12. The CDR3 loop spans 15 amino acids. CDR1 and CDR2 from the germline V gene are MNHEY and SVGAGI. The CDR3: CASSPGTGGWSRAFF. CDR3 nucleotide sequence: TGTGCCAGCAGTCCAGGGACAGGGGGCTGGTCGAGGGCTTTCTTT.

This clone was detected once. J is TRBJ1-3 and V is TRBV10-3, with D perhaps TRBD1 (6 bases). The V gene's germline CDR1 is ENHRY and CDR2 SYGVKD. The CDR3 covers 15 residues. V was cut by 6 bases and J by 6 bases, with 18 bases left in between. This CDR3 reads CAIRAETGSANTIYF. CDR3 bases: TGTGCCATCAGAGCAGAGACAGGTTCGGCAAACACCATATATTTT.

This rearrangement joins TRBV19 to TRBJ1-3; D ambiguous. The CDR3 has 16 amino acids. Germline lookup yields CDR1 LNHDA and CDR2 SQIVND (reference sequence). Between the trimmed V and J ends, which lost 5 bases and 0 bases, there was a span of 14 bases. The CDR3 sequence is CASSLTTRPSGNTIYF. The CDR3 bases are TGTGCCAGTAGTCTGACGACAAGGCCCTCTGGAAACACCATATATTTT.

CDR3 protein: CASSLRGMARQPQHF. CDR3 in DNA: TGTGCCAGCAGTTTGAGGGGGATGGCTAGGCAGCCCCAGCATTTT. The V and J genes are TRBV28 and TRBJ1-5, with D perhaps matching TRBD1 (6 bases). The CDR3 spans 15 residues. V shed 3 bases and J shed 7 bases, with 16 bases lying between them. Germline CDR1 and CDR2: MDHEN and SYDVKM.

This clone turned up a few times. The chain uses TRBV6-5 and TRBJ1-2; the match to TRBD1 covers 9 bases. V shed 6 bases, J shed 5 bases, and the junction held 4 bases outside the gene matches. Germline CDR1 reads MNHEY; CDR2 reads SVGAGI. This CDR3 has 13 residues. The CDR3 DNA reads as TGTGCCAGCAGGCGGGACAGGGAATATGGCTACACCTTC. It codes for CASRRDREYGYTF.

J is TRBJ2-1 and V is TRBV11-2; tentatively, D is TRBD1 (6 bases). Germline V gene lookup returns CDR1 SGHAT and CDR2 FQNNGV. V was pared by 7 bases and J by 6 bases, with 19 bases between. This CDR3 is built from 15 residues. This CDR3 is CASNQAGQSTNEQFF. The CDR3 DNA follows: TGTGCCAGCAACCAAGCCGGACAGAGTACCAATGAGCAGTTCTTC.

The chain joins TRBV7-2 to TRBJ2-7, with no clear D. The CDR3 consists of 11 residues. Per the germline V gene, CDR1 is SGHTA and CDR2 is FQGNSA. Between the trimmed V and J ends, which lost 4 bases and 8 bases, there was a span of 9 bases. Written as DNA, the CDR3 is TGTGCCAGCAGCTCCTCTGAGAAGCAGTACTTC. Protein product: CASSSSEKQYF.

The sample holds a few counts of this clone. The rearrangement links TRBV5-6 to TRBJ1-1; possibly TRBD1 for D (5 bases). Trimming took 4 bases from V and 2 from J, leaving 9 bases between them. The CDR3 covers 13 residues. The V gene's germline CDR1 is SGHDT and CDR2 YYEEEE. CDR3 amino acids: CASSEDTNTEAFF. The CDR3 DNA reads as TGTGCCAGCAGCGAGGACACAAACACTGAAGCTTTCTTT.

The chain is built from TRBV27 and TRBJ2-7, with TRBD1 matching 7 bases. The V segment lost 5 bases and the J segment 0 bases; nucleotides outside the gene matches: 7. Per the germline V gene, CDR1 is MNHEY and CDR2 is SMNVEV (reference sequence). This CDR3 has 15 amino acids. CDR3 loop: CASSPDRANSYEQYF. CDR3 nucleotides: TGTGCCAGCAGTCCTGACAGGGCCAACTCCTACGAGCAGTACTTC.

The rearrangement joins TRBV5-4 to TRBJ1-2; 7 positions match TRBD1. The CDR3 has 14 residues. V shed 0 bases, J shed 3 bases, and the junction held 2 bases outside the gene matches. Germline lookup yields CDR1 SGHNT and CDR2 YYREEE (reference sequence). CDR3 nucleotide sequence: TGTGCCAGCAGCTTGGGCAGGGGGGACTATGGCTACACCTTC. It yields the protein CASSLGRGDYGYTF.

This clone was counted a few times. The gene calls are TRBV7-2 and TRBJ2-2, with D uncertain. Trimming pared 5 bases from V and 1 base from J, leaving 11 bases between. Germline-derived CDR1 and CDR2 are SGHTA and FQGNSA. CDR3 size: 15 residues. The CDR3, as DNA: TGTGCCAGCAGCCCCCTCCCACAGAACACCGGGGAGCTGTTTTTT. Encoded protein: CASSPLPQNTGELFF.

The rearrangement links TRBV29-1 to TRBJ2-1, with 10 nucleotides matching TRBD2. The germline V gene encodes CDR1 SQVTM and CDR2 ANQGSEA. This CDR3 is built from 14 residues. The V segment lost 3 bases and the J segment 7 bases; nucleotides outside the gene matches: 6. The CDR3 bases are TGCAGCGTTGATATCACAGCGGGAGGGAATGAGCAGTTCTTC. Its protein is CSVDITAGGNEQFF.

V and J are TRBV7-6 and TRBJ2-7; D may be TRBD1 (5 bases). CDR1 is SGHVS, CDR2 FNYEAQ, per germline. Trimming removed 5 bases at V and 4 bases at J, with 18 bases between. This CDR3 contains 15 residues. The CDR3 reads CASSPSADTQYEQYF. CDR3 sequence (DNA): TGTGCCAGCAGCCCCTCCGCGGACACCCAGTACGAGCAGTACTTC.

Only one count was recorded for this clone. The gene calls are TRBV12-5 and TRBJ2-2, with 7 bases matching TRBD1. Trimming took 5 bases from V and 0 from J; bases not matched to a gene: 3. The CDR3 sequence is 15 residues long. Germline CDR1 is LGHNT and CDR2 is FRNRAP. This CDR3 reads CASGPGQTNTGELFF. The DNA of the CDR3 is TGTGCTAGTGGTCCGGGACAGACGAACACCGGGGAGCTGTTTTTT.

V and J are TRBV6-5 and TRBJ2-2; D unclear. The germline V gene has CDR1 MNHEY and CDR2 SVGAGI. The CDR3 consists of 16 residues. V dropped 0 bases and J dropped 1 base, with 9 bases sitting between them. The CDR3 is CASSYSMSQNTGELFF. CDR3 DNA sequence: TGTGCCAGCAGTTACTCGATGAGCCAGAACACCGGGGAGCTGTTTTTT.

The J gene is TRBJ2-7, the V gene TRBV7-3, with a tentative D call TRBD1 (7 bases). This CDR3 contains 13 residues. The germline V gene encodes CDR1 SGHTA and CDR2 FQGTGA. Trimming took off 5 bases at V and 6 bases at J, with 14 bases between the two ends. The CDR3 loop reads CASSQGGGFEQYF. CDR3 bases: TGTGCCAGCAGCCAGGGGGGCGGGTTCGAGCAGTACTTC.

The chain has TRBV5-4 and TRBJ1-2; D is ambiguous. CDR1 is SGHNT, CDR2 YYREEE, per germline (reference sequence). The length of the CDR3 is 15 residues. V was trimmed by 4 bases and J by 3 bases, leaving 16 bases between them. The CDR3 sequence: CASSVASLVDYGYTF. The CDR3 nucleotides are TGTGCCAGCAGCGTGGCGTCTTTGGTAGACTATGGCTACACCTTC.

The chain couples TRBV25-1 to TRBJ2-3; the D gene is possibly TRBD1 (5 bases). Germline assignment: CDR1 MGHDK and CDR2 SYGVNS. With 7 bases removed from V and 0 bases from J, the gap between germline ends came to 14 bases. CDR3 length: 15 amino acids. The CDR3 spells CASTKTDRSTDTQYF. The CDR3 DNA follows: TGTGCCAGCACTAAGACAGATAGAAGCACAGATACGCAGTATTTT.

The chain recombines TRBV6-6 with TRBJ2-7; 12 bases are shared with TRBD2. Germline loops: CDR1 MNHNY, CDR2 SVGAGI (reference sequence). J was trimmed by 0 bases and V by 9 bases; bases with no gene match: 6. CDR3 length equals 15 residues. The CDR3 DNA follows: TGTGCCAGTTCGACTAGCGGGAGCAGCTCCTACGAGCAGTACTTC. This encodes CASSTSGSSSYEQYF.

The rearrangement uses TRBV28 and TRBJ2-1; weak D call: TRBD2 (6 bases). CDR1 is MDHEN and CDR2 is SYDVKM in the germline V gene. This CDR3 has 14 residues. The ends were cut back, 5 bases at V and 5 bases at J, with 13 bases in the middle. The CDR3 spells CASSVPDYDNEQFF. The DNA of the CDR3 is TGTGCCAGCAGTGTCCCGGACTACGACAATGAGCAGTTCTTC.

The gene calls are TRBV6-6 and TRBJ1-5; tentative D call: TRBD1 (6 bases). CDR3 length: 16 amino acids. The ends were cut back, 7 bases at V and 0 bases at J, with 16 bases in the middle. CDR1 is MNHNY, CDR2 SVGAGI, per germline (reference sequence). The CDR3, as DNA: TGTGCCAGCACCGAAAGGGACATTCTTAGCAATCAGCCCCAGCATTTT. It yields the protein CASTERDILSNQPQHF.

J is TRBJ2-7 and V is TRBV7-2, with D tentatively TRBD1 (6 bases). The CDR3 contains 15 residues. Trimming took off 2 bases at V and 3 bases at J, with 14 bases between the two ends. Looked up from germline, CDR1 is SGHTA and CDR2 is FQGNSA. CDR3 in amino acids: CASSLWGLQSYEQYF. CDR3 bases: TGTGCCAGCAGCTTATGGGGGCTTCAGAGCTACGAGCAGTACTTC.

This chain joins TRBV7-9 and TRBJ2-7; 7 nucleotides align to TRBD1. CDR1 is SEHNR and CDR2 is FQNEAQ in the germline V gene (reference sequence). Trimming at V came to 5 bases and at J to 5 bases, leaving 6 bases not matched to a gene. There are 13 residues in the CDR3. The CDR3 DNA reads as TGTGCCAGCAGCACCCCGACAGGGAACGAGCAGTACTTC. Translating gives CASSTPTGNEQYF. Together with reference TRBV7-9 and TRBJ2-7, the CDR3 gives the full variable domain: DTGVSQNPRHKITKRGQNVTFRCDPISEHNRLYWYRQTLGQGPEFLTYFQNEAQLEKSRLLSDRFSAERPKGSFSTLEIQRTEQGDSAMYLCASSTPTGNEQYFGPGTRLTVT.